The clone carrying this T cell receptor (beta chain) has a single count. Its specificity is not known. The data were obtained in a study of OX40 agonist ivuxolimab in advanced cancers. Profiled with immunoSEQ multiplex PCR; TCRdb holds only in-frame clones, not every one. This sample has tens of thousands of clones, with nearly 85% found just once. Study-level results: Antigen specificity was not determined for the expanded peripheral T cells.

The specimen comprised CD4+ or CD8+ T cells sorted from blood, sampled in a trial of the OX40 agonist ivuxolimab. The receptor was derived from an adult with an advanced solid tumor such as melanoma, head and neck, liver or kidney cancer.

CDR3 protein: CASSLEETQYF. The CDR3 bases are TGTGCCAGCAGCTTGGAAGAGACCCAGTACTTC. The chain employs TRBV5-8 and TRBJ2-5; D unclear. Trimming pared 0 bases from V and 3 bases from J, leaving 0 bases between. Germline V gene sequence: CDR1 SGHTS, CDR2 YDEGEE. The CDR3 extends over 11 amino acids.